The present entry profiles one TCR beta chain with its context. The ends were cut back, 1 base at V and 10 bases at J, with 12 bases in the middle. The CDR3 is 13 amino acids. The germline V gene encodes CDR1 SGHDT and CDR2 YYEEEE. These data belong to a study of blood T cell repertoires in COVID-19. Study at large: Some COVID-19 samples were acute and others convalescent; all came from the United States, Italy and Spain.

The protocol was immunoSEQ multiplex PCR, while the TCRdb copy is restricted to in-frame clones and leaves out a portion. The table has roughly 200,000 clones, about 85% seen once. The chain is built from TRBV5-6 and TRBJ2-1; D gene uncertain. The sequenced material came from PBMCs or T cells enriched from blood (not recorded which). This TCR was sampled from a man in his forties who had recovered from COVID-19. The CDR3 here is CASSLPYGVEQFF. CDR3 DNA sequence: TGTGCCAGCAGCTTGCCCTACGGTGTCGAGCAGTTCTTC. The full variable domain, in which reference TRBV5-6 and TRBJ2-1 provide the parts outside the CDR3, is DAGVTQSPTHLIKTRGQQVTLRCSPKSGHDTVSWYQQALGQGPQFIFQYYEEEERQRGNFPDRFSGHQFPNYSSELNVNALLLGDSALYLCASSLPYGVEQFFGPGTRLTVL.